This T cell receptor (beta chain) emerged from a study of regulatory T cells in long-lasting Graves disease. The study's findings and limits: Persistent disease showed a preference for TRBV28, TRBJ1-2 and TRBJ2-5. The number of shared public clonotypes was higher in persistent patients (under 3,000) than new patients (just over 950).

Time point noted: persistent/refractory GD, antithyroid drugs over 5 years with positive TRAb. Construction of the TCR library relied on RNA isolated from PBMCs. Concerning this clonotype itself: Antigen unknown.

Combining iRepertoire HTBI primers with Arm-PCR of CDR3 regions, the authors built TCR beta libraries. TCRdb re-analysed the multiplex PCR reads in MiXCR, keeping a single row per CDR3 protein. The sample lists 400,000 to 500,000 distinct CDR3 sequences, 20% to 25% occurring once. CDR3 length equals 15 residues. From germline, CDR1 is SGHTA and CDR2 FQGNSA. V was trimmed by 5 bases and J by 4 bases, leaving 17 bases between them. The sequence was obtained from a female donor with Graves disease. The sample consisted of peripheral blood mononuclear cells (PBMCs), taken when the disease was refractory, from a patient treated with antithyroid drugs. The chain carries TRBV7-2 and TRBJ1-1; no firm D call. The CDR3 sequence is CASSSELGLATEAFF. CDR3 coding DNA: TGTGCCAGCAGCAGCGAGTTGGGCCTCGCCACTGAAGCTTTCTTT.